Each of the 8 T cell receptor beta chains below was sequenced from the same sample in a study of blood T cell repertoires in COVID-19. The assay was immunoSEQ multiplex PCR, and TCRdb's table has in-frame clones only and misses some. This table holds under 45,000 clones, approximately 90% found once. Sequencing was carried out using peripheral blood. Receptors originate from a man between 60 and 70 years old with active COVID-19.

This clone was found once. The sample carries other DNA sequences with the same CDR3. The J gene is TRBJ2-5, the V gene TRBV5-4, with D possibly being TRBD2 (5 bases). Germline V CDR1 and CDR2: SGHNT, YYREEE (reference sequence). Trimming stripped 1 base from V and 5 bases from J, with 9 bases between. This CDR3 has 13 residues. The CDR3 loop reads CASSLRGEETQYF. In nucleotides, the CDR3 is TGTGCCAGCAGCTTGCGTGGGGAGGAGACCCAGTACTTC.

As regards this clone: The same CDR3 also results from other DNA sequences found in this sample. J is TRBJ2-1 and V is TRBV7-9; 9 nucleotides line up with TRBD2. V dropped 0 bases and J dropped 9; count of bases not matched to a gene: 6. The CDR3 loop spans 15 amino acids. Germline V gene sequence: CDR1 SEHNR, CDR2 FQNEAQ (reference sequence). This chain's CDR3 is CASSLARGRAGEQFF. In DNA, the CDR3 is TGTGCCAGCAGCTTAGCCCGCGGGAGGGCGGGTGAGCAGTTCTTC.

The V gene is TRBV6-5, the J gene TRBJ1-2; 7 nucleotides agree with TRBD1. The CDR3 extends over 13 amino acids. CDR1 MNHEY and CDR2 SVGAGI come from the germline V gene. Trimming cost V 4 bases and J 6 bases; bases outside gene matches: 5. In DNA, the CDR3 is TGTGCCAGCAGTTTGACAGGGAACCATGGCTACACCTTC. Its protein product is CASSLTGNHGYTF.

DNA for the CDR3: TGTGCCAGTAGTTCCATAGCCAAAAACATTCAGTACTTC. It yields the protein CASSSIAKNIQYF. This chain links TRBV19 with TRBJ2-4; D is uncertain. V lost 5 bases to trimming and J lost 0 bases, with 5 bases between them. Looked up from germline, CDR1 is LNHDA and CDR2 is SQIVND (reference sequence). The CDR3 loop spans 13 amino acids.

V usage is TRBV5-5 and J usage is TRBJ1-1; D is unresolved. The CDR3 consists of 16 residues. Deletions cut 2 bases from V and 0 bases from J, with 14 bases between. CDR1 is SGHKS, CDR2 YYEKEE, per germline (reference sequence). CDR3 nucleotide sequence: TGTGCCAGCAGCTTTGTAGGCAGGACTTTGAACACTGAAGCTTTCTTT. Translation: CASSFVGRTLNTEAFF.

This chain joins TRBV6-2 or TRBV6-3 and TRBJ2-7; no firm D call. The CDR3 length is 16 residues. V was cut by 6 bases and J by 2 bases, with 20 bases left in between. Germline CDR1 reads MNHEY; CDR2 reads SVGEGT. The CDR3 spells CASRPGFGQFTYEQYF. The CDR3 bases are TGTGCCAGCAGACCTGGCTTTGGGCAGTTCACCTACGAGCAGTACTTC.

The V gene is TRBV3-1 (or the pseudogene TRBV3-2), the J gene TRBJ2-1, with 7 positions matching TRBD2. The CDR3 contains 15 residues. CDR1 and CDR2 from the germline V gene are LGHDT and YNNKEL (reference sequence). V gave up 2 bases and J gave up 7 bases; unmatched junction bases: 8. CDR3 sequence: CASSQMGEGPNEQFF. The CDR3 DNA reads TGTGCCAGCAGCCAAATGGGGGAGGGCCCGAATGAGCAGTTCTTC.

The rearrangement joins TRBV5-1 to TRBJ2-7, with D tentatively TRBD2 (6 bases). This CDR3 region has 13 residues. Trimming left V 4 bases short and J 5 bases short, with 13 bases between. Germline V gives CDR1 SGHRS, CDR2 YFSETQ. The CDR3 is CASSPGREDEQYF. The CDR3 nucleotides read TGCGCCAGCAGCCCGGGTAGGGAGGACGAGCAGTACTTC.